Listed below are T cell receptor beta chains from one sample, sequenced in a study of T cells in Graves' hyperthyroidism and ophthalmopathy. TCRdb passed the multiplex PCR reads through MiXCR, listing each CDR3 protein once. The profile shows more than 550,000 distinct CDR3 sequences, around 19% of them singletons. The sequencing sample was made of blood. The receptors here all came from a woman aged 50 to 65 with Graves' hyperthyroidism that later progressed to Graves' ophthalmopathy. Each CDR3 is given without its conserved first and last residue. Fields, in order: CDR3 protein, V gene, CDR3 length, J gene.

CDR3: ASSGRGQGTFGPQH
V: TRBV3-1
length: 14
J: TRBJ1-5

CDR3: ASSYGLVLGITGELF
V: TRBV6-8
length: 15
J: TRBJ2-2

CDR3: ASSLLGGGSYNEQF
V: TRBV27
length: 14
J: TRBJ2-1

CDR3: ASTPLVAVLNYGYT
V: TRBV6-1
length: 14
J: TRBJ1-2

CDR3: ASSFYRRNEKLF
V: TRBV11-2
length: 12
J: TRBJ1-4

CDR3: ASSYGNPIAEAF
V: TRBV6-9
length: 12
J: TRBJ1-1

CDR3: SVEERGPDTEAF
V: TRBV29-1
length: 12
J: TRBJ1-1

CDR3: ASSALRLATNEKLF
V: TRBV5-6
length: 14
J: TRBJ1-4

CDR3: AVRGVGTDTQY
V: TRBV19
length: 11
J: TRBJ2-3

CDR3: ASSLSLPTDTQY
V: TRBV7-3
length: 12
J: TRBJ2-3

CDR3: ASSLYRFGDTQY
V: TRBV11-1
length: 12
J: TRBJ2-3

CDR3: ATSRVGVSGGRRSYNEQF
V: TRBV15
length: 18
J: TRBJ2-1

CDR3: ASSWGDRGYT
V: TRBV2
length: 10
J: TRBJ1-2

CDR3: ASSPTGSRSGNTIY
V: TRBV18
length: 14
J: TRBJ1-3

CDR3: ASRRGRGQPSTDTQY
V: TRBV6-2/TRBV6-3
length: 15
J: TRBJ2-3

CDR3: ASSYFRLAGDLSTDTQY
V: TRBV6-9
length: 17
J: TRBJ2-3

CDR3: ASSPGGSAEAF
V: TRBV7-3
length: 11
J: TRBJ1-1

CDR3: SATGHTDSYNEQF
V: TRBV20-1
length: 13
J: TRBJ2-1

CDR3: AISEYVSNQPQH
V: TRBV10-3
length: 12
J: TRBJ1-5

CDR3: ASSLALTSGDSYEQY
V: TRBV7-6
length: 15
J: TRBJ2-7

CDR3: ASSTTNEAF
V: TRBV7-8
length: 9
J: TRBJ1-1

CDR3: ASGPNTDTQY
V: TRBV12-5
length: 10
J: TRBJ2-3

CDR3: AISGGNGAYEQY
V: TRBV12-3/TRBV12-4
length: 12
J: TRBJ2-7

CDR3: ASNSYSGNTIY
V: TRBV6-5
length: 11
J: TRBJ1-3

CDR3: ASSPAGVPQQPQH
V: TRBV7-9
length: 13
J: TRBJ1-5

CDR3: ASRATTGLTYGYT
V: TRBV2
length: 13
J: TRBJ1-2